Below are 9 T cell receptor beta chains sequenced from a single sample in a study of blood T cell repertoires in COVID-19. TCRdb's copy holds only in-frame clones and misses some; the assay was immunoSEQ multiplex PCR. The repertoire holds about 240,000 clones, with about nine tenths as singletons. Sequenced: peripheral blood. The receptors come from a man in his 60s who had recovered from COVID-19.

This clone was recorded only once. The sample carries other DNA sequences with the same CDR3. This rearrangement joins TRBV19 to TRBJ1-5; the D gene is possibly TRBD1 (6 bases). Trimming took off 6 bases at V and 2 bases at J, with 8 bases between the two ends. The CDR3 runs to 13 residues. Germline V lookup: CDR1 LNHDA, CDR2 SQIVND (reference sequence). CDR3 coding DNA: TGTGCCAGTAGGGACAGAGGCAATCAGCCCCAGCATTTT. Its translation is CASRDRGNQPQHF. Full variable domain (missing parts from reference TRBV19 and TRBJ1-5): DGGITQSPKYLFRKEGQNVTLSCEQNLNHDAMYWYRQDPGQGLRLIYYSQIVNDFQKGDIAEGYSVSREKKESFPLTVTSAQKNPTAFYLCASRDRGNQPQHFGDGTRLSIL.

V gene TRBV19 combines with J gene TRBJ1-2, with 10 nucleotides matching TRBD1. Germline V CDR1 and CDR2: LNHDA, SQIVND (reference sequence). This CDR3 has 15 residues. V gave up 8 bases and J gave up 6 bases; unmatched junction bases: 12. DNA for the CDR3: TGTGCCAGTGAGAGGACAGGGGGTTTGTTTAATGGCTACACCTTC. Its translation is CASERTGGLFNGYTF. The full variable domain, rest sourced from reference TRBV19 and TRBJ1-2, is DGGITQSPKYLFRKEGQNVTLSCEQNLNHDAMYWYRQDPGQGLRLIYYSQIVNDFQKGDIAEGYSVSREKKESFPLTVTSAQKNPTAFYLCASERTGGLFNGYTFGSGTRLTVV.

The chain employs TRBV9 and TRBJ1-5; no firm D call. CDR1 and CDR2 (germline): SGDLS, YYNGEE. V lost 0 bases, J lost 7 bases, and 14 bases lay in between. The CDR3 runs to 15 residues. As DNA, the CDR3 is TGTGCCAGCAGCGTAGGAGGCAGTACCTCCCAGCCCCAGCATTTT. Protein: CASSVGGSTSQPQHF.

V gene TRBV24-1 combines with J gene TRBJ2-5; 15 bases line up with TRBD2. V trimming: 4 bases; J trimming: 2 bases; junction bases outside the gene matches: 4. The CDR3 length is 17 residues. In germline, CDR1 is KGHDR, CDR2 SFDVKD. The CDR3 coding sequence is TGTGCCACCAGTGACCGGACTAGCGGGGGGGTGCAAGAGACCCAGTACTTC. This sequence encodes CATSDRTSGGVQETQYF.

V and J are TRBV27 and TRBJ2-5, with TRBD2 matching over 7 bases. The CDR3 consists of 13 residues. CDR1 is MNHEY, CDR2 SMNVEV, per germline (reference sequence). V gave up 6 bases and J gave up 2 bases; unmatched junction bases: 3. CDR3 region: CASRTGGQETQYF. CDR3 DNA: TGTGCCAGCAGGACGGGGGGACAAGAGACCCAGTACTTC.

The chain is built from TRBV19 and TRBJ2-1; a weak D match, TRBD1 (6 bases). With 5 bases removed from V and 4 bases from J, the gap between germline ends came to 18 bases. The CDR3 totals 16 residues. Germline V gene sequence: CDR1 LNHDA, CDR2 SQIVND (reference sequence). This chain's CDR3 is CASSWTAFLGYNEQFF. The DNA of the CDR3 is TGTGCCAGTAGTTGGACAGCCTTTTTGGGTTACAATGAGCAGTTCTTC.

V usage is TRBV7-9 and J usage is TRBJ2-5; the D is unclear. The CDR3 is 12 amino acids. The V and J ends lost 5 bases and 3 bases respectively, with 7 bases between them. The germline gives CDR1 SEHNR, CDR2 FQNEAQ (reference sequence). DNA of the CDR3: TGTGCCAGCAGCCTCTTTGAAGAGACCCAGTACTTC. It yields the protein CASSLFEETQYF.

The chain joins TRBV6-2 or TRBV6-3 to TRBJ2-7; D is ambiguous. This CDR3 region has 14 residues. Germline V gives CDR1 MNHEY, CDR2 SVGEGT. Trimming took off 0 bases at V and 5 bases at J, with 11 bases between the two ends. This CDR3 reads CASSYSIPVHEQYF. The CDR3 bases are TGTGCCAGCAGTTACTCGATACCGGTTCACGAGCAGTACTTC.

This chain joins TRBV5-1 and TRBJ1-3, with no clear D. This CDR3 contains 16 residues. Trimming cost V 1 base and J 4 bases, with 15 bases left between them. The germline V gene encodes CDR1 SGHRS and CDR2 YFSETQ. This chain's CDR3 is CASSLNGQIPGNTIYF. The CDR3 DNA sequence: TGCGCCAGCAGCTTGAATGGTCAGATTCCAGGAAACACCATATATTTT.